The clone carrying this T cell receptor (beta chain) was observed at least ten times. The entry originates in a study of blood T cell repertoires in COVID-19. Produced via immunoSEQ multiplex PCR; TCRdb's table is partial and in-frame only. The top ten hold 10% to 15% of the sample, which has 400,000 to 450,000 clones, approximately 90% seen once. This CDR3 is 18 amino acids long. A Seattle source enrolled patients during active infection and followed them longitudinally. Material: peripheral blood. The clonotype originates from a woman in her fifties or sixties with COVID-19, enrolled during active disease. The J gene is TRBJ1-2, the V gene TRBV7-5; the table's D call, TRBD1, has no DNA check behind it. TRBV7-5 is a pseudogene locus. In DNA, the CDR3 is TGTGCCAGAAGCTTAGTTCGACGGATTCCGTTGGGGGCCTGTGGCTACACCTTC. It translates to CARSLVRRIPLGACGYTF.